Following are 9 T cell receptor beta chains from one sample sequenced in a study of T cell repertoires in cytomegalovirus infection. The antigens these receptors bind are not known. TCRdb re-called the reads with MiXCR, one entry per CDR3 protein. In the table there are about 52,000 distinct CDR3 sequences, around 18% of which are singletons. Sequenced material: CD8+ T cells from cultured PBMCs, taken from culture after CMV antigen stimulation. All receptors derive from a human donor in good health (CMV status not recorded). Some clones in this sample may be carry-over from other donors' samples.

This chain uses TRBV10-2 with TRBJ1-1; D is unresolved. Germline V gene lookup returns CDR1 WSHSY and CDR2 SAAADI. The CDR3 is 14 amino acids. V was cut by 8 bases and J by 3 bases, with 16 bases left in between. CDR3 residues: CASGTTVMDTEAFF. CDR3 DNA: TGCGCCAGCGGAACGACCGTCATGGACACTGAAGCTTTCTTT.

The chain uses TRBV6-1 and TRBJ2-7; 9 nucleotides agree with TRBD2. Trimming took 1 base from V and 0 from J; bases not matched to a gene: 10. CDR3 size: 18 residues. Germline V gives CDR1 MNHNS, CDR2 SASEGT. For the CDR3, the DNA is TGTGCCAGCAGTGAAGGGAGAGCGGGAGGTCCGAGCTCCTACGAGCAGTACTTC. Translating gives CASSEGRAGGPSSYEQYF.

This clonotype was seen ten or more times. The chain joins TRBV6-4 to TRBJ2-1; D is ambiguous. Germline-derived CDR1 and CDR2 are MRHNA and SNTAGT. Trimming took 4 bases from V and 1 from J, leaving 8 bases between them. This CDR3 contains 14 residues. The DNA for the CDR3 is TGTGCCAGCAGTGTGGAACGGTCCTACAATGAGCAGTTCTTC. It translates to CASSVERSYNEQFF.

The J gene is TRBJ1-2, the V gene TRBV12-3 or TRBV12-4; 8 positions match TRBD1. The CDR3 covers 12 residues. V trimming: 8 bases; J trimming: 2 bases; junction bases outside the gene matches: 1. CDR3 in amino acids: CASRTGNYGYTF. CDR3 nucleotides: TGTGCCAGCCGGACAGGGAACTATGGCTACACCTTC.

Ten or more counts support this clonotype. This chain uses TRBV7-3 with TRBJ1-6; unclear D gene. The CDR3 spans 15 residues. The ends were cut back, 8 bases at V and 6 bases at J, with 17 bases in the middle. Germline V gene sequence: CDR1 SGHTA, CDR2 FQGTGA. DNA for the CDR3: TGTGCCAGCCAAAAAAGCCCCAGCCTTAATTCACCCCTCCACTTT. It encodes CASQKSPSLNSPLHF.

This clonotype was detected only a few times. The V call is TRBV7-9, the J call TRBJ2-3; 7 positions agree with TRBD2. Germline-derived CDR1 and CDR2 are SEHNR and FQNEAQ (reference sequence). This CDR3 is 15 amino acids long. The V gene end was trimmed by 5 bases and the J gene end by 4 bases; junction bases not matched to a gene: 9. CDR3 DNA: TGTGCCAGCAGCCCCCCCGCGGGAGCGCCAGATACGCAGTATTTT. Translation gives CASSPPAGAPDTQYF.

The genes are TRBV2 and TRBJ2-4; TRBD1 aligns across 8 bases. With V trimmed by 2 bases and J by 3 bases, 9 bases remained unmatched. The CDR3 runs 17 residues. Germline values: CDR1 SNHLY, CDR2 FYNNEI. The CDR3 is CASSERPGGAVKNIQYF. The CDR3 nucleotides are TGTGCCAGCAGTGAAAGGCCAGGGGGCGCGGTCAAAAACATTCAGTACTTC.

This sequence joins TRBV5-6 and TRBJ2-1, with TRBD2 matching over 7 bases. This CDR3 comprises 15 residues. CDR1 and CDR2 (germline): SGHDT, YYEEEE. Trimming cost V 4 bases and J 8 bases; bases outside gene matches: 12. CDR3 coding DNA: TGTGCCAGCAGCGGGTGGGGGGAGGGCAAGGATGAGCAGTTCTTC. Translated, it gives CASSGWGEGKDEQFF.

The sample holds a few counts of this clonotype. J is TRBJ1-5 and V is TRBV27, with D perhaps matching TRBD1 (6 bases). CDR3 length: 15 residues. Germline V gene data show CDR1 as MNHEY and CDR2 as SMNVEV (reference sequence). V was trimmed by 6 bases and J by 0 bases, leaving 12 bases between them. The CDR3 loop is CASRGGLYSNQPQHF. CDR3 nucleotide sequence: TGTGCCAGCAGGGGGGGCCTGTATAGCAATCAGCCCCAGCATTTT.